This is a list of T cell receptor beta chains from one sample in a study of shared clonotypes between healthy human individuals. Sequencing used immunoSEQ multiplex PCR; TCRdb keeps in-frame clones, though not all of them. The data contain 2 million to 2.5 million clones, under 97% of them seen just once; the ten biggest clones take up 0.1% to 0.15%. The sequenced sample was naive CD4+ T cells sorted from blood. The source is a young man in good health. Both conserved end residues are part of each CDR3. Fields, in order: CDR3 DNA, CDR3 protein, V gene, D gene, clone size, J gene. The D gene is left open where the match is weak. Size tells how often a clone was seen (once, few, many) or the class of an expanded clone, and some rows leave it out.

CDR3nt: TGTGCCAGCAGCCAAGAGACCACCGCAGGTAACACTGAAGCTTTCTTT; CDR3aa: CASSQETTAGNTEAFF; v_gene: TRBV4-2; d_gene: -; abundance: -; j_gene: TRBJ1-1
CDR3nt: TGTGCCAGCAGCTGGGCGGCGGATCAGCCCCAGCATTTT; CDR3aa: CASSWAADQPQHF; v_gene: TRBV7-8; d_gene: -; abundance: -; j_gene: TRBJ1-5
CDR3nt: TGTGCCAGCAGTTACCCCGGGTCTAGCCCATCGTCGGAGCAGTACTTC; CDR3aa: CASSYPGSSPSSEQYF; v_gene: TRBV6-6; d_gene: -; abundance: -; j_gene: TRBJ2-7
CDR3nt: TGTGCCAGCAGTCGAGAGATAGCGGGAGTTCAGTACTTC; CDR3aa: CASSREIAGVQYF; v_gene: TRBV7-9; d_gene: TRBD2; abundance: -; j_gene: TRBJ2-4
CDR3nt: TGTGCCAGCAGCGAGGCTCCCGGGACTAGGGGCTCCTACGAGCAGTACTTC; CDR3aa: CASSEAPGTRGSYEQYF; v_gene: TRBV9; d_gene: TRBD2; abundance: -; j_gene: TRBJ2-7
CDR3nt: TGTGCCAGCAGTGTTTACAGGGTGAGCGATCAGCCCCAGCATTTT; CDR3aa: CASSVYRVSDQPQHF; v_gene: TRBV2; d_gene: -; abundance: -; j_gene: TRBJ1-5
CDR3nt: TGTGCCTGGAGTGTAGGGGGCGGAGGGGTCCGGAATGGCTACACCTTC; CDR3aa: CAWSVGGGGVRNGYTF; v_gene: TRBV30; d_gene: TRBD1; abundance: -; j_gene: TRBJ1-2
CDR3nt: TGTGCCTGGCGGGGACTAGGGCCCTACGAGCAGTACTTC; CDR3aa: CAWRGLGPYEQYF; v_gene: TRBV30; d_gene: TRBD2; abundance: -; j_gene: TRBJ2-7
CDR3nt: TGTGCCACCAGCAGAACCCTGGATCAGCCCCAGCATTTT; CDR3aa: CATSRTLDQPQHF; v_gene: TRBV15; d_gene: -; abundance: -; j_gene: TRBJ1-5
CDR3nt: TGTGCCAGCAGTTACGAGACAGGGGCCAATCAGCCCCAGCATTTT; CDR3aa: CASSYETGANQPQHF; v_gene: TRBV6-6; d_gene: TRBD1; abundance: -; j_gene: TRBJ1-5
CDR3nt: TGTGCCAGCACCCCCGAGGCAGGGTACGCGCAGTACTTC; CDR3aa: CASTPEAGYAQYF; v_gene: TRBV6-6; d_gene: -; abundance: -; j_gene: TRBJ2-7
CDR3nt: TGTGCCATCAGTGAGGGAGGGGCCCACTACAATGAGCAGTTCTTC; CDR3aa: CAISEGGAHYNEQFF; v_gene: TRBV10-3; d_gene: -; abundance: -; j_gene: TRBJ2-1
CDR3nt: TGTGCCAGCAGACCCCTGGGGAACGGTAAGCAGTACTTC; CDR3aa: CASRPLGNGKQYF; v_gene: TRBV28; d_gene: -; abundance: -; j_gene: TRBJ2-7
CDR3nt: TGTGCCTGGAAACGGGGAGACAGGCTCCCAGATACGCAGTATTTT; CDR3aa: CAWKRGDRLPDTQYF; v_gene: TRBV30; d_gene: -; abundance: -; j_gene: TRBJ2-3
CDR3nt: TGTGCCAGCAGCTTGGGCGCATCGCCGGGAGGAAATTCACCCCTCCACTTT; CDR3aa: CASSLGASPGGNSPLHF; v_gene: TRBV5-4; d_gene: -; abundance: -; j_gene: TRBJ1-6
CDR3nt: TGTGCCAGCTCACCACCGGGAGACAATGAGCAGTTCTTC; CDR3aa: CASSPPGDNEQFF; v_gene: TRBV18; d_gene: -; abundance: -; j_gene: TRBJ2-1
CDR3nt: TGTGCCAGCAGTTACCGGACAGGGGCCGGGGCTTTCTTT; CDR3aa: CASSYRTGAGAFF; v_gene: TRBV6-5; d_gene: TRBD1; abundance: -; j_gene: TRBJ1-1
CDR3nt: TGTGCCAGCAGCGCGGGGACAGGGACCTACGAGCAGTACTTC; CDR3aa: CASSAGTGTYEQYF; v_gene: TRBV9; d_gene: TRBD1; abundance: few; j_gene: TRBJ2-7
CDR3nt: TGCGCCATCCTTGTGCGGGATAAGAACTATGGCTACACCTTC; CDR3aa: CAILVRDKNYGYTF; v_gene: TRBV5-1; d_gene: -; abundance: once; j_gene: TRBJ1-2
CDR3nt: TGTGCCAGCAGCCAGGGCTACAATGAGCAGTTCTTC; CDR3aa: CASSQGYNEQFF; v_gene: TRBV11-3; d_gene: -; abundance: -; j_gene: TRBJ2-1
CDR3nt: TGTGCCTGGACAAGCGGGAACACAGATACGCAGTATTTT; CDR3aa: CAWTSGNTDTQYF; v_gene: TRBV30; d_gene: TRBD2; abundance: -; j_gene: TRBJ2-3
CDR3nt: TGTGCCAGCAGTTACGCAGGTCCAACCGGCTACACCTTC; CDR3aa: CASSYAGPTGYTF; v_gene: TRBV6-5; d_gene: -; abundance: -; j_gene: TRBJ1-2
CDR3nt: TGTGCCATCAGTGAGTCCCGGGACTATGGCTACACCTTC; CDR3aa: CAISESRDYGYTF; v_gene: TRBV10-3; d_gene: -; abundance: -; j_gene: TRBJ1-2
CDR3nt: TGTGCTAGTGGTCTAGGGACAGGGAAACAGTACTTC; CDR3aa: CASGLGTGKQYF; v_gene: TRBV12-5; d_gene: TRBD1; abundance: -; j_gene: TRBJ2-5
CDR3nt: TGCGCTAGTCTCCCGAGAGTGGTCCGTTCATACGAGCAGTACTTC; CDR3aa: CASLPRVVRSYEQYF; v_gene: TRBV27; d_gene: -; abundance: -; j_gene: TRBJ2-7
CDR3nt: TGTGCCAGCAGCCCGAGGGGGGCGGACAGTAATTCACCCCTCCACTTT; CDR3aa: CASSPRGADSNSPLHF; v_gene: TRBV7-2; d_gene: -; abundance: few; j_gene: TRBJ1-6
CDR3nt: TGCGCCAGCAGCTTGGCCCCGACAGGGGAAGGCTACACCTTC; CDR3aa: CASSLAPTGEGYTF; v_gene: TRBV5-1; d_gene: TRBD1; abundance: -; j_gene: TRBJ1-2
CDR3nt: TGTGCCAGCAGCTGGGCGGGACAGACGAACACCGGGGAGCTGTTTTTT; CDR3aa: CASSWAGQTNTGELFF; v_gene: TRBV7-6; d_gene: -; abundance: -; j_gene: TRBJ2-2
CDR3nt: TGTGCCAGCAGTCCCGACAGAGGAGGACAGCCCCAGCATTTT; CDR3aa: CASSPDRGGQPQHF; v_gene: TRBV27; d_gene: -; abundance: -; j_gene: TRBJ1-5
CDR3nt: TGCGCCAGCAGCCCCCGGACAGGGGAGAACACTGAAGCTTTCTTT; CDR3aa: CASSPRTGENTEAFF; v_gene: TRBV5-1; d_gene: TRBD1; abundance: -; j_gene: TRBJ1-1
CDR3nt: TGTGCCAGCAGCCGACCTTACTTAGAATACGAGCAGTACTTC; CDR3aa: CASSRPYLEYEQYF; v_gene: TRBV7-2; d_gene: -; abundance: -; j_gene: TRBJ2-7
CDR3nt: TGCGCCAGCAGCTTGGGGGCAGGAGTTAACTATGGCTACACCTTC; CDR3aa: CASSLGAGVNYGYTF; v_gene: TRBV5-1; d_gene: -; abundance: -; j_gene: TRBJ1-2
CDR3nt: TGTGCCAGCTCACCACCGGCAGGGGCGGTGAACACTGAAGCTTTCTTT; CDR3aa: CASSPPAGAVNTEAFF; v_gene: TRBV18; d_gene: -; abundance: once; j_gene: TRBJ1-1
CDR3nt: TGCAGCGTCAGAGGGAGGTTGGGGGCCAACGTCCTGACTTTC; CDR3aa: CSVRGRLGANVLTF; v_gene: TRBV29-1; d_gene: -; abundance: once; j_gene: TRBJ2-6